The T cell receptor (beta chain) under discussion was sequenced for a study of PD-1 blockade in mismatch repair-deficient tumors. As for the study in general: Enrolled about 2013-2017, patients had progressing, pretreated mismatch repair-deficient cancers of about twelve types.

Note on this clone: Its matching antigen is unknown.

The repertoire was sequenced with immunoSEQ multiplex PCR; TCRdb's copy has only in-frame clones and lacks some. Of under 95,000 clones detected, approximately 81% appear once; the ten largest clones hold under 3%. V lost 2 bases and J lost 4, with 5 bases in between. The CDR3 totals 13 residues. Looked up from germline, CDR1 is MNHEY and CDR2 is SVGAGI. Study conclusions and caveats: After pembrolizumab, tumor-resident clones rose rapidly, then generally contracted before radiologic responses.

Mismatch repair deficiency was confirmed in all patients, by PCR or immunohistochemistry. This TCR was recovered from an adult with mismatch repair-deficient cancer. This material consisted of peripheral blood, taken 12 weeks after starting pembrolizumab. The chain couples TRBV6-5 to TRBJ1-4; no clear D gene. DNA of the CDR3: TGTGCCAGCAGTTACAGGTTTAATGAAAAACTGTTTTTT. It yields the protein CASSYRFNEKLFF.